Included here is one T cell receptor (beta chain) sequence, with context. The antigen remains undetermined. An Oncomine TCR Beta short-read assay was used to sequence the DNA from cultured CD4+ T cells. Extraction of genomic DNA was performed on cultured CD4+ T cells. TCRdb re-derived calls from the PCR reads in MiXCR, one entry per CDR3 protein. The repertoire holds some 15,000 distinct CDR3 sequences, with approximately 56% as singletons. Stated time point: late sampling 161 to 241 days after vaccination in three convalescent patients. Treatment meaning: approximately 10-day PBMC culture with coronavirus spike peptide pools or control peptides (ViraFEST assay). Wells contained 1.5 million to 2.5 million PBMCs each, and these were cultured with about 9.1 IU/ml IL-2 and approximately 10 ug/ml peptide pools. These data belong to a study of vaccination and CD4 T cells after COVID-19. About the research overall: Sample collection from a few convalescent patients took place at day 14 and days 161 to 241 post-vaccination.

The V end lost 4 bases, the J end lost 6 bases, and 10 bases lay between the germline ends. The germline V gene has CDR1 DFQATT and CDR2 SNEGSKA (reference sequence). The CDR3 spans 12 residues. V is TRBV20-1 and J is TRBJ1-5; D gene unclear. The sample consisted of CD4+ T cells from blood, cultured in vitro, taken about 7 months after SARS-CoV-2 vaccination. This sequence was found in a human donor who had recovered from COVID-19. CDR3 in amino acids: CSATLVGQPQHF. The CDR3, as DNA: TGCAGTGCTACCCTCGTTGGTCAGCCCCAGCATTTT.